Sequencing of this TCR beta chain was carried out in a study of T cells after yellow fever vaccination. Study-wide context: SMART-Seq v4 Ultra Low Input served to prepare low-cell-number fractions. Whole-study results and caveats: Although most clonotypes did not, a small share appeared in both CD4 and CD8 compartments. One caveat is that FACS-sorted repertoires could contain abundant clonotypes contaminating from the bulk population.

This clonotype was observed a few times. Its antigen is unknown. The TCR cDNA carried a universal primer site and UMIs from 5'RACE template switching. TCRdb analysed the 5' RACE reads with MiXCR anew, one entry per CDR3 protein. The sample lists 500,000 to 650,000 distinct CDR3 sequences, about 12% occurring once. The germline gives CDR1 MGHDK, CDR2 SYGVNS. The CDR3 is 14 residues long. V was cut by 4 bases and J by 6 bases, with 16 bases left in between. The sequenced sample was PBMCs, obtained on the day of the yellow fever booster vaccination. The TCR comes from a man aged 30 to 39 who received the YFV17D yellow fever vaccine. The chain couples TRBV25-1 to TRBJ2-7, with a weak D call TRBD2 (5 bases). The CDR3 DNA reads as TGTGCCAGCAGTGGGACCGGGGTTCGCTCCGAGCAGTACTTC. This translates into CASSGTGVRSEQYF.